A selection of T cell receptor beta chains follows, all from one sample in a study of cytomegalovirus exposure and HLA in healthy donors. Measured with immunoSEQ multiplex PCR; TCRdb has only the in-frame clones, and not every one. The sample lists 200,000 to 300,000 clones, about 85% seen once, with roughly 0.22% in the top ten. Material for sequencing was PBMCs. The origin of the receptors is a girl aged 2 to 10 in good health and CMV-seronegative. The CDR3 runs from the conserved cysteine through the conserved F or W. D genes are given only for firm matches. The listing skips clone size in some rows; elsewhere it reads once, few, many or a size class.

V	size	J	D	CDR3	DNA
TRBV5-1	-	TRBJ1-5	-	CASSLNTGQPQHF	TGCGCCAGCAGCTTGAACACGGGGCAGCCCCAGCATTTT
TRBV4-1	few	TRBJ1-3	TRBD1	CASSQGQGGNTIYF	TGCGCCAGCAGCCAGGGACAGGGAGGCAACACCATATATTTT
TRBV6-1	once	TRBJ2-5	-	CASNRGAGKETQYF	TGTGCCAGCAACCGGGGGGCCGGAAAAGAGACCCAGTACTTC
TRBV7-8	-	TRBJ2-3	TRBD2	CASSLRVTGGLTDTQYF	TGTGCCAGCAGCTTGCGTGTGACGGGAGGACTCACAGATACGCAGTATTTT
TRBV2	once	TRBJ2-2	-	CASSQRGTGELFF	TGTGCCAGCAGTCAAAGGGGTACCGGGGAGCTGTTTTTT
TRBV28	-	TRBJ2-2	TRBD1	CASNIDRANTGELFF	TGTGCCAGCAATATCGACAGGGCGAACACCGGGGAGCTGTTTTTT
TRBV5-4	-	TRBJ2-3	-	CASSLVGDTQYF	TGTGCCAGCAGCTTGGTCGGGGATACGCAGTATTTT
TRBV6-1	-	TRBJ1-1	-	CASSEKWYREGTEAFF	TGTGCCAGCAGTGAAAAATGGTACAGGGAGGGAACTGAAGCTTTCTTT
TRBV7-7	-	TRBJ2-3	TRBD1	CASSEGTASTDTQYF	TGTGCCAGCAGCGAGGGGACAGCTAGCACAGATACGCAGTATTTT
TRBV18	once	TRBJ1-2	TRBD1	CASSESQGGYGYTF	TGTGCCAGCTCCGAATCGCAGGGGGGCTATGGCTACACCTTC
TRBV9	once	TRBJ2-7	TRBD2	CASSVVGLAGSYEQYF	TGTGCCAGCAGCGTAGTAGGACTAGCGGGATCCTACGAGCAGTACTTC
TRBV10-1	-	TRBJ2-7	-	CASSVGGAYEQYF	TGCGCCAGCTCCGTCGGGGGAGCCTACGAGCAGTACTTC
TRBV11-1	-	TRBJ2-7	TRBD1	CASSLRFKGTGTYEQYF	TGTGCCAGCAGCTTACGCTTCAAGGGGACAGGGACCTACGAGCAGTACTTC
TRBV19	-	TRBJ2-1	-	CASNPLGYNEQFF	TGTGCCAGTAACCCCCTAGGCTACAATGAGCAGTTCTTC
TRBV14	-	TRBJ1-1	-	CASSQDMYTEAFF	TGTGCCAGCAGCCAAGATATGTACACTGAAGCTTTCTTT
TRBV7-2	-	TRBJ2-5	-	CASSLWRNSKRQYF	TGTGCCAGCAGCTTATGGAGAAACTCAAAGCGGCAGTACTTC
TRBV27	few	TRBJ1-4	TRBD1	CASSIQGTVNEKLFF	TGTGCCAGCAGTATCCAGGGGACAGTTAATGAAAAACTGTTTTTT
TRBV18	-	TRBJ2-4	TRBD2	CASSPGSGNIQYF	TGTGCCAGCTCACCCGGTAGCGGGAACATTCAGTACTTC
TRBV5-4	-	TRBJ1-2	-	CASSSQGPQYGYTF	TGTGCCAGCAGCTCCCAGGGTCCGCAATATGGCTACACCTTC
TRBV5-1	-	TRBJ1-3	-	CASSPPGLGNTIYF	TGCGCCAGCAGCCCACCGGGACTCGGAAACACCATATATTTT
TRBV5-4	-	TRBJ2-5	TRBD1	CASSSDRGQETQYF	TGTGCCAGCAGCAGCGACAGGGGTCAAGAGACCCAGTACTTC
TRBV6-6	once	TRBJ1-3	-	CASSYGPGERGNTIYF	TGTGCCAGCAGTTATGGCCCCGGCGAGAGGGGAAACACCATATATTTT
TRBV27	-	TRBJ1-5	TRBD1	CASQRQGLKGNQPQHF	TGTGCCAGCCAGAGACAGGGCCTTAAGGGCAATCAGCCCCAGCATTTT
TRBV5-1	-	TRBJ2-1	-	CASSVGSLSGNEQFF	TGCGCCAGCAGCGTCGGGAGTCTCTCGGGGAATGAGCAGTTCTTC
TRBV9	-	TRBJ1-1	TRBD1	CASSVEGAGDPTEAFF	TGTGCCAGCAGCGTTGAGGGGGCAGGGGACCCCACTGAAGCTTTCTTT
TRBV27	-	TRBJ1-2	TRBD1	CASSLGKGGGFYGYTF	TGTGCCAGCAGTTTAGGGAAAGGGGGCGGTTTCTATGGCTACACCTTC
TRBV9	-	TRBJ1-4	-	CASSGGTPPLFF	TGTGCCAGCAGCGGTGGGACACCCCCTCTGTTTTTT
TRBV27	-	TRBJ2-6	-	CASSQSSGANVLTF	TGTGCCAGCAGCCAGTCGTCTGGGGCCAACGTCCTGACTTTC
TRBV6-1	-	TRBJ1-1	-	CAGRGGAANTEAFF	TGTGCCGGTCGAGGCGGGGCTGCGAACACTGAAGCTTTCTTT
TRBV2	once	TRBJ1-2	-	CASSRGTGNYGYTF	TGTGCCAGCAGTCGGGGGACGGGAAACTATGGCTACACCTTC
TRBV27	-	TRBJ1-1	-	CASSLHREGGNTEAFF	TGTGCCAGCAGCCTGCATCGGGAAGGTGGGAACACTGAAGCTTTCTTT
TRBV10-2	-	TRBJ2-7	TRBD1	CASSGTGTGPQQYF	TGTGCCAGCAGCGGAACCGGGACAGGGCCCCAGCAGTACTTC
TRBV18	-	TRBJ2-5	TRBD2	CASSLSGTSGETQYF	TGTGCCAGCTCACTATCCGGGACTAGCGGGGAGACCCAGTACTTC
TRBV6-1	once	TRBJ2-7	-	CASSENPDSFSYEQYF	TGTGCCAGCAGTGAAAACCCGGACAGTTTCTCCTACGAGCAGTACTTC
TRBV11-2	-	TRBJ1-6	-	CASSLSRSSYNSPLHF	TGTGCCAGCAGCTTATCTCGGAGCTCCTATAATTCACCCCTCCACTTT
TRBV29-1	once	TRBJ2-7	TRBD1	CSGGQGHEQYF	TGCAGCGGAGGACAGGGGCACGAGCAGTACTTC
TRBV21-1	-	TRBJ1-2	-	CASSKWTGRDGYTF	TGTGCCAGCAGCAAATGGACAGGGAGAGACGGCTACACCTTC
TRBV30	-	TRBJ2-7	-	CAWSVLLGGSYEQYF	TGTGCCTGGAGTGTACTCCTCGGCGGCTCCTACGAGCAGTACTTC
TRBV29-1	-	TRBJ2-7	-	CSVEDRAKGGSYEQYF	TGCAGCGTTGAAGATAGGGCCAAGGGAGGCTCCTACGAGCAGTACTTC
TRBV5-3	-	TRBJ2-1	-	CARSPGWRTQFF	TGTGCCAGAAGCCCCGGGTGGCGAACGCAGTTCTTC
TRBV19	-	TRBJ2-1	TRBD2	CASSIDGAGGPLNEQFF	TGTGCCAGTAGTATAGATGGAGCGGGGGGGCCGTTGAATGAGCAGTTCTTC
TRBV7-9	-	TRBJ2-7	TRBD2	CASSRAHGGADSYEQYF	TGTGCCAGCAGCCGGGCCCACGGGGGGGCCGACTCCTACGAGCAGTACTTC